A single sample is the source of the 29 T cell receptor beta chains below, sequenced in a study of blood T cell repertoires in COVID-19. Sequencing used immunoSEQ multiplex PCR; TCRdb keeps in-frame clones, though not all of them. Of 250,000 or so clones in the sample, around 88% were seen once. Material: PBMCs or T cells enriched from blood (not recorded which). Receptor source: a middle-aged woman with acute COVID-19.

This clone was observed once. The CDR3 loop reads CAISEMGQTIYNEQFF. The CDR3 DNA sequence: TGTGCCATCAGTGAAATGGGACAGACAATCTACAATGAGCAGTTCTTC. This rearrangement joins TRBV10-3 to TRBJ2-1; 7 bases are shared with TRBD1. In germline, CDR1 is ENHRY, CDR2 SYGVKD. The CDR3 spans 16 residues. V shed 3 bases, J shed 3 bases, and the junction held 8 bases outside the gene matches.

The gene calls are TRBV23-1 and TRBJ2-3, with TRBD1 matching 7 bases. TRBV23-1 is an ORF, and what it does is uncertain. The CDR3 is 19 residues long. V lost 2 bases to trimming and J lost 4 bases; unmatched junction nucleotides: 18. For the CDR3, the DNA is TGCGCCAGCAGTCAACAAGAGAACTTGACAGGGCCCTGGGCAGATACGCAGTATTTT. Its translation is CASSQQENLTGPWADTQYF.

This clone was seen only once. This chain joins TRBV5-1 and TRBJ2-7; perhaps TRBD2 as D (6 bases). V lost 0 bases and J 4 bases, leaving 14 bases between the germline ends. This CDR3 has 15 residues. Looked up from germline, CDR1 is SGHRS and CDR2 is YFSETQ. CDR3 sequence reads: CASSLAPTRGYEQYF. The CDR3 coding sequence is TGCGCCAGCAGCTTGGCTCCGACTAGGGGTTACGAGCAGTACTTC.

The chain recombines TRBV10-1 with TRBJ2-5; D not certain. The CDR3 length is 14 residues. Germline CDR1 is WNHNN and CDR2 is SYGVQD (reference sequence). V lost 0 bases and J 3 bases, leaving 8 bases between the germline ends. CDR3 region: CASSESRSEETQYF. CDR3 bases: TGCGCCAGCAGTGAGTCCCGGTCGGAAGAGACCCAGTACTTC.

The chain uses TRBV19 and TRBJ1-5; D uncertain. Looked up from germline, CDR1 is LNHDA and CDR2 is SQIVND (reference sequence). CDR3 size: 15 residues. Trimming cost V 3 bases and J 8 bases, with 17 bases left between them. The CDR3 is CASSIPGRERKPQHF. The CDR3 DNA is TGTGCCAGTAGTATTCCCGGGCGGGAGAGGAAGCCCCAGCATTTT.

This chain uses TRBV7-8 with TRBJ2-7; possible D gene TRBD2, 6 bases. The CDR3 is 17 amino acids. Trimming pared 7 bases from V and 0 bases from J, leaving 22 bases between. Germline CDR1 is SGHVS and CDR2 is FQNEAQ. CDR3 protein: CASTRQAIVGGSYEQYF. CDR3 bases: TGTGCCAGCACCCGGCAGGCGATAGTGGGGGGCTCCTACGAGCAGTACTTC.

The CDR3 coding sequence is TGTGCCAGCTCACCACAGGGGGCGCAGAACACTGAAGCTTTCTTT. This encodes CASSPQGAQNTEAFF. The chain has TRBV18 and TRBJ1-1; 7 nucleotides align to TRBD1. This CDR3 has 15 amino acids. V was clipped by 1 base and J by 1 base; unmatched bases: 3. Germline V gene lookup returns CDR1 KGHSH and CDR2 LQKENI. The full variable domain, rest sourced from reference TRBV18 and TRBJ1-1, is NAGVMQNPRHLVRRRGQEARLRCSPMKGHSHVYWYRQLPEEGLKFMVYLQKENIIDESGMPKERFSAEFPKEGPSILRIQQVVRGDSAAYFCASSPQGAQNTEAFFGQGTRLTVV.

This rearrangement joins TRBV5-1 to TRBJ2-2; 10 bases match TRBD2. Trimming took 0 bases from V and 0 from J; bases not matched to a gene: 5. The length of the CDR3 is 18 residues. CDR1 and CDR2 from the germline V gene are SGHRS and YFSETQ. As DNA, the CDR3 is TGCGCCAGCAGCTTGGTAAAACTAGCGGGAACGAACACCGGGGAGCTGTTTTTT. This sequence encodes CASSLVKLAGTNTGELFF.

The gene calls are TRBV6-2 or TRBV6-3 and TRBJ1-2; 7 nucleotides match TRBD1. Germline CDR1 MNHEY, CDR2 SVGEGT. The CDR3 consists of 16 residues. J was trimmed by 6 bases and V by 2 bases; bases with no gene match: 12. Here the CDR3 reads CASSYDGGGVLDGYTF. DNA of the CDR3: TGTGCCAGCAGTTACGATGGAGGGGGCGTATTGGATGGCTACACCTTC.

This chain links TRBV27 with TRBJ2-7, with 11 positions matching TRBD2. Germline CDR1 reads MNHEY; CDR2 reads SMNVEV (reference sequence). V lost 5 bases to trimming and J lost 2 bases; unmatched junction nucleotides: 8. The CDR3 spans 16 residues. The CDR3 DNA reads TGTGCCAGCAGTCCTCTTAGTAGCGGGAGGGCCTACGAGCAGTACGTC. This sequence encodes CASSPLSSGRAYEQYV.

This clone was seen a few times. The chain recombines TRBV7-6 with TRBJ1-1, with 7 positions matching TRBD1. CDR1 is SGHVS and CDR2 is FNYEAQ in the germline V gene. CDR3 length: 13 residues. Unmatched junction bases numbered 5, after V lost 2 bases and J lost 8 bases. DNA of the CDR3: TGTGCCAGCAGCTTATCGGGGACAGAGGAAGCTTTCTTT. Its protein product is CASSLSGTEEAFF.

This clone was found once. The sample contains more than one DNA sequence encoding this CDR3. This rearrangement joins TRBV5-1 to TRBJ1-2; TRBD1 is a possible D gene (6 bases). The germline gives CDR1 SGHRS, CDR2 YFSETQ. Trimming left V 3 bases short and J 6 bases short, with 9 bases between. The CDR3 is 12 amino acids. CDR3 in amino acids: CASSSGGHGYTF. The CDR3 bases are TGCGCCAGCAGCTCGGGGGGGCATGGCTACACCTTC.

This clone was detected a few times. The genes are TRBV7-2 and TRBJ2-7; TRBD2 matches 12 bases. J gave up 6 bases and V 5 bases, and 8 bases lay outside the gene matches. From germline, CDR1 is SGHTA and CDR2 FQGNSA. The CDR3 spans 15 residues. In DNA form, the CDR3 reads TGTGCCAGCAGCCAGACTAGCGGGGGACTAGGCGAGCAGTACTTC. Translation: CASSQTSGGLGEQYF.

J is TRBJ2-1 and V is TRBV18, with 8 bases identical to TRBD1. Germline values: CDR1 KGHSH, CDR2 LQKENI. Losses at the gene ends were 3 bases for V and 8 bases for J; bases not matched to a gene: 3. The CDR3 is made up of 13 amino acids. The CDR3 spells CASSPQGAYEQFF. The CDR3 bases are TGTGCCAGCTCACCGCAGGGGGCCTATGAGCAGTTCTTC.

This clone was seen only a few times. The chain is built from TRBV4-3 and TRBJ1-5; 8 positions match TRBD1. CDR3 size: 16 residues. Germline V lookup: CDR1 LGHNA, CDR2 YSLEER. The V gene end was trimmed by 0 bases and the J gene end by 6 bases; junction bases not matched to a gene: 7. The CDR3 here is CASSQDLGQGFQPQHF. The DNA for the CDR3 is TGCGCCAGCAGCCAAGATCTCGGACAGGGTTTTCAGCCCCAGCATTTT.

This chain uses TRBV18 with TRBJ1-5; tentatively, D is TRBD1 (6 bases). Deletions cut 6 bases from V and 5 bases from J, with 11 bases between. Germline V gene lookup returns CDR1 KGHSH and CDR2 LQKENI. CDR3 length: 13 amino acids. CDR3 in DNA: TGTGCCAGCTCGCACAGGGTAGATCAGCCCCAGCATTTT. This codes for CASSHRVDQPQHF.

V is TRBV7-9 and J is TRBJ1-5, with 7 bases lining up with TRBD1. Germline values: CDR1 SEHNR, CDR2 FQNEAQ (reference sequence). The V gene end was trimmed by 10 bases and the J gene end by 4 bases; junction bases not matched to a gene: 4. The CDR3 has 12 residues. CDR3 in amino acids: CATTTGNQPQHF. CDR3 DNA sequence: TGTGCCACCACGACAGGGAATCAGCCCCAGCATTTT.

The chain joins TRBV5-1 to TRBJ1-3; the match to TRBD1 covers 10 bases. The length of the CDR3 is 20 residues. Trimming cost V 0 bases and J 0 bases; bases outside gene matches: 12. The germline V gene encodes CDR1 SGHRS and CDR2 YFSETQ. The CDR3, as DNA: TGCGCCAGCAGCTTGGGGGCCGGGACAGGGGCCCCCAGCTCTGGAAACACCATATATTTT. This translates into CASSLGAGTGAPSSGNTIYF.

This clone was counted a single time. The chain couples TRBV19 to TRBJ1-5, with D possibly TRBD1 on 5 matching bases. Germline CDR1 and CDR2: LNHDA and SQIVND (reference sequence). The V end lost 5 bases, the J end lost 3 bases, and 14 bases lay between the germline ends. CDR3 length: 15 residues. The CDR3 DNA follows: TGTGCCAGTAGTGTAACAGGCGCCCTCAATCAGCCCCAGCATTTT. It specifies CASSVTGALNQPQHF.

The chain has TRBV24-1 and TRBJ2-1; 9 bases fit TRBD2. Germline V gene sequence: CDR1 KGHDR, CDR2 SFDVKD. Losses at the gene ends were 4 bases for V and 8 bases for J; bases not matched to a gene: 11. This CDR3 region has 16 residues. The CDR3, as DNA: TGTGCCACCAGTGACCCCGGTAGCGGGAGTCTCGATGAGCAGTTCTTC. Translation: CATSDPGSGSLDEQFF.

The rearrangement joins TRBV2 to TRBJ1-3, with D perhaps TRBD1 (5 bases). Germline V lookup: CDR1 SNHLY, CDR2 FYNNEI. The V end lost 3 bases, the J end lost 5 bases, and 8 bases lay between the germline ends. There are 13 residues in the CDR3. DNA of the CDR3: TGTGCCAGCAGTGAGACAGCCAGAAACACCATATATTTT. Translated: CASSETARNTIYF.

This chain links TRBV7-2 with TRBJ1-1, with 12 bases aligning to TRBD1. Germline CDR1 SGHTA, CDR2 FQGNSA. V trimming: 4 bases; J trimming: 10 bases; junction bases outside the gene matches: 7. The CDR3 contains 14 residues. CDR3 DNA sequence: TGTGCCAGCAGCTCCAAGGGACAGGGGGCAGCAGCTTTCTTT. This translates into CASSSKGQGAAAFF.

This clone was detected once. This chain uses TRBV5-1 with TRBJ2-6, with 7 nucleotides matching TRBD1. The CDR3 covers 18 residues. Per germline, CDR1 SGHRS and CDR2 YFSETQ. Trimming cost V 1 base and J 0 bases; bases outside gene matches: 7. The CDR3 here is CASSLREGASSGANVLTF. CDR3 bases: TGCGCCAGCAGCTTGCGTGAGGGGGCGAGCTCTGGGGCCAACGTCCTGACTTTC.

The chain couples TRBV29-1 to TRBJ2-7; 11 positions agree with TRBD1. V gave up 5 bases and J gave up 0 bases; unmatched junction bases: 6. Germline-derived CDR1 and CDR2 are SQVTM and ANQGSEA. The CDR3 has 15 residues. CDR3 sequence: CSVKTGTGGSYEQYF. CDR3 sequence (DNA): TGCAGCGTTAAAACCGGGACAGGGGGCTCCTACGAGCAGTACTTC.

The V call is TRBV5-5, the J call TRBJ2-3; TRBD2 matches 7 bases. V was pared by 0 bases and J by 1 base, with 2 bases of the junction left unmatched. Germline values: CDR1 SGHKS, CDR2 YYEKEE (reference sequence). The CDR3 sequence is 15 residues long. The CDR3 spells CASSLELAGTDTQYF. The CDR3 coding sequence is TGTGCCAGCAGCTTGGAGCTAGCGGGCACAGATACGCAGTATTTT.

This clone was seen a single time. J is TRBJ2-3 and V is TRBV4-3; 8 nucleotides align to TRBD1. V lost 5 bases and J lost 2; bases outside the gene matches: 9. The CDR3 consists of 16 residues. Germline V lookup: CDR1 LGHNA, CDR2 YSLEER. CDR3 protein: CASSTRGTGVTDTQYF. Written as DNA, the CDR3 is TGCGCCAGCAGCACTAGGGGGACAGGCGTCACAGATACGCAGTATTTT.

J is TRBJ2-1 and V is TRBV7-9; D is unclear. Between the trimmed V and J ends, which lost 6 bases and 4 bases, there was a span of 13 bases. The V gene's germline CDR1 is SEHNR and CDR2 FQNEAQ (reference sequence). CDR3 size: 14 residues. The CDR3 loop reads CASSIEALYNEQFF. Written as DNA, the CDR3 is TGTGCCAGCAGTATAGAGGCCCTTTACAATGAGCAGTTCTTC.

The chain combines TRBV5-1 with TRBJ2-3, with 10 bases that match TRBD2. Germline values: CDR1 SGHRS, CDR2 YFSETQ. V shed 4 bases and J 1 base; nucleotides not matched to a gene: 6. This CDR3 region has 16 residues. This CDR3 reads CASSPLAGERTDTQYF. CDR3 DNA sequence: TGCGCCAGCAGCCCTCTAGCGGGGGAGCGCACAGATACGCAGTATTTT.

This chain connects TRBV7-2 to TRBJ2-5, with 10 bases that match TRBD2. Germline CDR1 reads SGHTA; CDR2 reads FQGNSA. V shed 2 bases and J 11 bases; nucleotides not matched to a gene: 8. The CDR3 is 14 residues long. The CDR3 here is CASSLQGASGGQYF. The CDR3 bases are TGTGCCAGCAGCTTACAAGGTGCTAGCGGGGGACAGTACTTC.